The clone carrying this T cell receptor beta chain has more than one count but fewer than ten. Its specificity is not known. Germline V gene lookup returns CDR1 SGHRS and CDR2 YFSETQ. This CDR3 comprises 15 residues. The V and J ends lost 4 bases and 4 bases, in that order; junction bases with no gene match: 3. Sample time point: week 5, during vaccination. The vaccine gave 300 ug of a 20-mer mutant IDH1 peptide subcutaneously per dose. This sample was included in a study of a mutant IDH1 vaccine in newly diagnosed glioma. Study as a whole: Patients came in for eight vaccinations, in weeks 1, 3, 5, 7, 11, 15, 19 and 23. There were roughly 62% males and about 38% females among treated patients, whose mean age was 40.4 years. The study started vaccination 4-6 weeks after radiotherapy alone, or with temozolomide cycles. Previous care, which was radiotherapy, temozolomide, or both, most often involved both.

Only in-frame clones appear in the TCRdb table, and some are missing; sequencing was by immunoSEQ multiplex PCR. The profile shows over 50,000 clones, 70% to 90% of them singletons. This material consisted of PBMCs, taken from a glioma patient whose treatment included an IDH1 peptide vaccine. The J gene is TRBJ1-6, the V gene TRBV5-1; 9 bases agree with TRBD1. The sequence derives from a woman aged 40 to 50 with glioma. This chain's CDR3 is CASSPGTGYNSPLHF. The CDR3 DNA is TGCGCCAGCAGCCCCGGGACAGGGTATAATTCACCCCTCCACTTT.